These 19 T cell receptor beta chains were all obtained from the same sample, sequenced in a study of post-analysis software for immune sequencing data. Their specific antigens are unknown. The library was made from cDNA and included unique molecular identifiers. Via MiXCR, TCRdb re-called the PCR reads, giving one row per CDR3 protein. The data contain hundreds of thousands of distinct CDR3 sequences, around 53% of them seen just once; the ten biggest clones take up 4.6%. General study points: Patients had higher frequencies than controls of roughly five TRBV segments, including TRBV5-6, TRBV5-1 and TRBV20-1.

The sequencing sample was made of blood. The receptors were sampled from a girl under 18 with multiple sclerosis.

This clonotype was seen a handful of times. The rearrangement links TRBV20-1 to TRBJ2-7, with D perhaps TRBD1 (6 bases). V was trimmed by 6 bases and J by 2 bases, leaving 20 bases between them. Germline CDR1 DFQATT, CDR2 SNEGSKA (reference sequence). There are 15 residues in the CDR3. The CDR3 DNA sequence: TGCAGTGCCCCAACCCCGACAGGATTACCCTACGAGCAGTACTTC. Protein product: CSAPTPTGLPYEQYF.

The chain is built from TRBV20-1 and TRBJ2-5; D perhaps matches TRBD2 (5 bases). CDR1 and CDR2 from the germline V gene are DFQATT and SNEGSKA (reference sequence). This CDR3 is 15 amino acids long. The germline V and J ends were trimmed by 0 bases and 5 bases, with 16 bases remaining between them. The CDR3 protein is CSARDQAGGRETQYF. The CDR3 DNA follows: TGCAGTGCTAGAGACCAGGCGGGCGGCCGGGAGACCCAGTACTTC.

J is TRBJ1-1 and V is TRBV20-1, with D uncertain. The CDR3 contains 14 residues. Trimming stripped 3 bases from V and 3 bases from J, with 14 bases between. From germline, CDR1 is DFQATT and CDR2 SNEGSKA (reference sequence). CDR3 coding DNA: TGCAGTGCTAGGGTGGACCGGTCGGACACTGAAGCTTTCTTT. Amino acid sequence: CSARVDRSDTEAFF.

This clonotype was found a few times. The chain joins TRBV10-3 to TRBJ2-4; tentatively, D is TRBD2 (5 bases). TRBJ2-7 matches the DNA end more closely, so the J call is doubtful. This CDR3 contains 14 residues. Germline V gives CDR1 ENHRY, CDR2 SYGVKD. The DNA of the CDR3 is TGTGCCATCAGTCCCGCACGGGGAGAGAACGAGCAGTACTTC. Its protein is CAISPARGENEQYF.

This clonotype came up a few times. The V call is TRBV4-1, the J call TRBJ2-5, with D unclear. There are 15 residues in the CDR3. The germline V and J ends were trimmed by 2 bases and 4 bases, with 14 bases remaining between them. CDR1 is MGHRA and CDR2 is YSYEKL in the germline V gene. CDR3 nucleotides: TGCGCCAGCAGCCAATCCGGCAGTAGTGGAGAGACCCAGTACTTC. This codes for CASSQSGSSGETQYF.

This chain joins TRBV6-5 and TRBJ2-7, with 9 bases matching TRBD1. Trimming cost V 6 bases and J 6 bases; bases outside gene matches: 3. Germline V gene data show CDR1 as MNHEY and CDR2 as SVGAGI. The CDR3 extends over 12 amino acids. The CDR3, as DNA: TGTGCCAGCAGCCACAGGGGGCCCGAGCAGTACTTC. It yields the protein CASSHRGPEQYF.

CDR3 protein: CASSVGQGVSTDTQYF. The CDR3, as DNA: TGCGCCAGCAGCGTCGGACAGGGAGTGAGCACAGATACGCAGTATTTT. This chain joins TRBV5-1 and TRBJ2-3, with 8 nucleotides matching TRBD1. From germline, CDR1 is SGHRS and CDR2 YFSETQ. The junction had 7 bases not matched to a gene; V was cut back by 4 bases and J by 0 bases. This CDR3 contains 16 residues.

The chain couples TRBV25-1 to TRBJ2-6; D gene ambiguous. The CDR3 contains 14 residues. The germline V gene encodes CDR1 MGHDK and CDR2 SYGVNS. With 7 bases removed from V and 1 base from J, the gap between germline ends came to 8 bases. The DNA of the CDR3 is TGTGCCAGCACTTTGTCTTCTGGGGCCAACGTCCTGACTTTC. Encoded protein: CASTLSSGANVLTF.

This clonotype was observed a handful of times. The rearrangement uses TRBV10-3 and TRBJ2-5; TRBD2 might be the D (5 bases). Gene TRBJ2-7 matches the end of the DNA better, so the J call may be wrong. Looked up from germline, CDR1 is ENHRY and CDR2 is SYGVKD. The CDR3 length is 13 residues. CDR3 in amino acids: CAISEGLAHEQYF. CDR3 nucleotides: TGTGCCATCAGTGAAGGTCTAGCTCACGAGCAGTACTTC.

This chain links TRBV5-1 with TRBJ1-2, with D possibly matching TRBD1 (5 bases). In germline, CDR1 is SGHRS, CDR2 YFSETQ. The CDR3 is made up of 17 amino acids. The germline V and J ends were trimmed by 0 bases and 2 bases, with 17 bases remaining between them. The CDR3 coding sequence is TGCGCCAGCAGCTTGGATGGGGACGGGAGTCAGAACTATGGCTACACCTTC. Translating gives CASSLDGDGSQNYGYTF.

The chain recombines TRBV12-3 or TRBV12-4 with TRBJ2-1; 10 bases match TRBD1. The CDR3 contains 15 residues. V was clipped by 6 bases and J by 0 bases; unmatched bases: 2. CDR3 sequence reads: CASRGDRGSYNEQFF. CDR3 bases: TGTGCCAGCAGGGGGGACAGGGGCTCCTACAATGAGCAGTTCTTC.

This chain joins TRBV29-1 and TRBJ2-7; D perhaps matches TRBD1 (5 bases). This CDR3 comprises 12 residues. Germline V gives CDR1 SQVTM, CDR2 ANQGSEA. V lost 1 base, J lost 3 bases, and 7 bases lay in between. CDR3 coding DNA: TGCAGCGTTGAAGGTAGGGGCTACGAGCAGTACTTC. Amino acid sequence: CSVEGRGYEQYF.

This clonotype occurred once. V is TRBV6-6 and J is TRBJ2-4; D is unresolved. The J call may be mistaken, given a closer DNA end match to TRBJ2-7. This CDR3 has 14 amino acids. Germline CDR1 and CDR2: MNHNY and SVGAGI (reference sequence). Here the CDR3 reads CASMQSRGSYEQYF. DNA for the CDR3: TGTGCCAGCATGCAATCTAGAGGCTCCTACGAGCAGTACTTC.

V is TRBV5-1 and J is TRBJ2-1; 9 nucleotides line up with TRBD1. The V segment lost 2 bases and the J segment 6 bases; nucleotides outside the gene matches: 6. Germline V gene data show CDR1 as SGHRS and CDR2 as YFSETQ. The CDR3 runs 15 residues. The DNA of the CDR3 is TGCGCCAGCAGCTTCTACAGGGGGCTGGTCAATGAGCAGTTCTTC. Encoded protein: CASSFYRGLVNEQFF.

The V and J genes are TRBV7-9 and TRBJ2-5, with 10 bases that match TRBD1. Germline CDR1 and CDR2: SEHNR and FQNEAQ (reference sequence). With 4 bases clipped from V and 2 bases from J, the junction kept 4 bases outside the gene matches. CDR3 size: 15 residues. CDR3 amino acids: CASSSGTGEQETQYF. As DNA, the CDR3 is TGTGCCAGCAGCTCCGGGACAGGGGAACAAGAGACCCAGTACTTC.

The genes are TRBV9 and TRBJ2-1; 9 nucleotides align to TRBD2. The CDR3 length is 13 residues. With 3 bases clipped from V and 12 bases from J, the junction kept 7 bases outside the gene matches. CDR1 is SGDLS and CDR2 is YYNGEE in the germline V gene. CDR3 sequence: CASSGGLAGGQFF. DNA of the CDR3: TGTGCCAGCAGCGGGGGACTAGCCGGAGGGCAGTTCTTC.

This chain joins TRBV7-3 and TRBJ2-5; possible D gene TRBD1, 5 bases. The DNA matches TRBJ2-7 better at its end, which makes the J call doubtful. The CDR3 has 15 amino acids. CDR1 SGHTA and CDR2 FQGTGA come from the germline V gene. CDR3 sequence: CASSPFVGAFYEQYF. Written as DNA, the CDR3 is TGTGCCAGCAGCCCCTTTGTAGGGGCCTTCTACGAGCAGTACTTC.

CDR3 sequence: CATSRDRGQIYNEQFF. The DNA for the CDR3 is TGTGCCACCAGCAGAGATAGGGGACAGATATACAATGAGCAGTTCTTC. The V call is TRBV15, the J call TRBJ2-1; 7 bases are a match to TRBD1. The CDR3 totals 16 residues. Germline V gives CDR1 LNHNV, CDR2 YYDKDF (reference sequence). V dropped 0 bases and J dropped 4; count of bases not matched to a gene: 6.

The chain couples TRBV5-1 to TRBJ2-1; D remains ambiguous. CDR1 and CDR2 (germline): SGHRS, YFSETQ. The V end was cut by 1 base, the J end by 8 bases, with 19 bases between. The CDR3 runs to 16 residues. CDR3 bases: TGCGCCAGCAGCTTGCTCTCTAGGGTGCTAGTGGATGAGCAGTTCTTC. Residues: CASSLLSRVLVDEQFF. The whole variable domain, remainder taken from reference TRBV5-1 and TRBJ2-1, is KAGVTQTPRYLIKTRGQQVTLSCSPISGHRSVSWYQQTPGQGLQFLFEYFSETQRNKGNFPGRFSGRQFSNSRSEMNVSTLELGDSALYLCASSLLSRVLVDEQFFGPGTRLTVL.